These T cell receptor beta chains were read from a single sample in a study of T cells in Graves' hyperthyroidism and ophthalmopathy. TCRdb re-derived calls from the multiplex PCR reads in MiXCR, one entry per CDR3 protein. The sample lists about 600,000 distinct CDR3 sequences, 12% to 15% occurring once. Sequencing was done on a sample of blood. The receptors were sampled from a woman under 30 with Graves' ophthalmopathy. Each CDR3 is given with its conserved first and last residue. The order of the fields is V gene, clone size, D gene, J gene, CDR3 protein, CDR3 DNA. D genes are given only for firm matches. A row's size may be missing; if present it is once, few, many or a size class.

v_gene: TRBV5-6; abundance: many; d_gene: TRBD2; j_gene: TRBJ2-3; CDR3aa: CASGGTRRRYTDTQYF; CDR3nt: TGTGCCAGCGGGGGGACTAGAAGACGGTATACAGATACGCAGTATTTT
v_gene: TRBV28; abundance: many; d_gene: TRBD1; j_gene: TRBJ1-1; CDR3aa: CASSLYRGQGLNTEAFF; CDR3nt: TGTGCCAGCAGTTTATACAGGGGACAGGGACTGAACACTGAAGCTTTCTTT
v_gene: TRBV2; abundance: many; d_gene: -; j_gene: TRBJ2-1; CDR3aa: CASRVGRDEQFF; CDR3nt: TGTGCCAGCAGGGTCGGACGAGATGAGCAGTTCTTC
v_gene: TRBV20-1; abundance: -; d_gene: TRBD1; j_gene: TRBJ1-4; CDR3aa: CSAGQGHNEKLFF; CDR3nt: TGCAGTGCAGGACAGGGCCATAATGAAAAACTGTTTTTT
v_gene: TRBV7-9; abundance: -; d_gene: TRBD1; j_gene: TRBJ1-4; CDR3aa: CASSFGTGYNEKLFF; CDR3nt: TGTGCCAGCAGCTTTGGGACAGGGTATAATGAAAAACTGTTTTTT
v_gene: TRBV2; abundance: many; d_gene: TRBD1; j_gene: TRBJ1-2; CDR3aa: CASSLSTGASGYTF; CDR3nt: TGTGCCAGCAGCCTTTCCACAGGGGCCTCTGGCTACACCTTC
v_gene: TRBV2; abundance: -; d_gene: TRBD2; j_gene: TRBJ2-1; CDR3aa: CASRGTSGSSEQFF; CDR3nt: TGTGCCAGCAGAGGGACTAGCGGGAGCAGTGAGCAGTTCTTC
v_gene: TRBV11-3; abundance: few; d_gene: TRBD2; j_gene: TRBJ2-1; CDR3aa: CASSLTNGLASEQFF; CDR3nt: TGTGCCAGCAGCCTGACAAATGGACTAGCGAGTGAGCAGTTCTTC
v_gene: TRBV28; abundance: many; d_gene: TRBD2; j_gene: TRBJ2-1; CDR3aa: CASSLGLAGGPSYNEQFF; CDR3nt: TGTGCCAGCAGTTTAGGACTAGCGGGAGGGCCATCCTACAATGAGCAGTTCTTC
v_gene: TRBV13; abundance: -; d_gene: TRBD1; j_gene: TRBJ2-5; CDR3aa: CASSFAQGRQETQYF; CDR3nt: TGTGCCAGCAGCTTTGCACAGGGGCGCCAAGAGACCCAGTACTTC
v_gene: TRBV7-9; abundance: few; d_gene: -; j_gene: TRBJ2-1; CDR3aa: CASSSTQPSERNNEQFF; CDR3nt: TGTGCCAGCAGCTCCACCCAGCCGTCAGAGAGAAACAATGAGCAGTTCTTC
v_gene: TRBV7-2; abundance: many; d_gene: -; j_gene: TRBJ2-3; CDR3aa: CASSSQWDTQYF; CDR3nt: TGTGCCAGCAGCTCACAATGGGATACGCAGTATTTT
v_gene: TRBV6-1; abundance: many; d_gene: -; j_gene: TRBJ1-1; CDR3aa: CASRRENTEAFF; CDR3nt: TGTGCCAGCAGACGGGAGAACACTGAAGCTTTCTTT
v_gene: TRBV12-3/TRBV12-4; abundance: many; d_gene: TRBD2; j_gene: TRBJ2-7; CDR3aa: CASTTGLAGGREQYF; CDR3nt: TGTGCCAGCACGACCGGGCTAGCGGGTGGTAGGGAGCAGTACTTC
v_gene: TRBV20-1; abundance: many; d_gene: -; j_gene: TRBJ2-3; CDR3aa: CSARVRGTDTQYF; CDR3nt: TGCAGTGCTAGAGTTAGGGGCACAGATACGCAGTATTTT
v_gene: TRBV28; abundance: many; d_gene: -; j_gene: TRBJ2-7; CDR3aa: CASSLLPSSYEQYF; CDR3nt: TGTGCCAGCAGTTTACTTCCGAGCTCCTACGAGCAGTACTTC
v_gene: TRBV2; abundance: many; d_gene: -; j_gene: TRBJ2-1; CDR3aa: CASVAYGPYNEQFF; CDR3nt: TGTGCCAGCGTGGCCTACGGCCCCTACAATGAGCAGTTCTTC
v_gene: TRBV7-9; abundance: many; d_gene: TRBD1; j_gene: TRBJ2-7; CDR3aa: CASSRTGEQYF; CDR3nt: TGTGCCAGCAGCCGGACAGGCGAGCAGTACTTC
v_gene: TRBV12-3/TRBV12-4; abundance: many; d_gene: TRBD1; j_gene: TRBJ1-1; CDR3aa: CASSGTGRTEAFF; CDR3nt: TGTGCCAGTTCCGGGACAGGGCGTACTGAAGCTTTCTTT
v_gene: TRBV7-9; abundance: once; d_gene: -; j_gene: TRBJ1-2; CDR3aa: CASSLGMVGGYTF; CDR3nt: TGTGCCAGCAGCTTAGGAATGGTGGGCGGCTACACCTTC
v_gene: TRBV11-2; abundance: -; d_gene: TRBD2; j_gene: TRBJ2-3; CDR3aa: CASTGLAGGDTQYF; CDR3nt: TGTGCCAGCACCGGACTAGCGGGCGGAGATACGCAGTATTTT
v_gene: TRBV4-3; abundance: few; d_gene: TRBD2; j_gene: TRBJ2-5; CDR3aa: CASSQDGLAGTGETQYF; CDR3nt: TGCGCCAGCAGCCAAGATGGACTAGCGGGAACGGGAGAGACCCAGTACTTC
v_gene: TRBV3-1; abundance: many; d_gene: TRBD2; j_gene: TRBJ2-7; CDR3aa: CASSQLGTSAYEQYF; CDR3nt: TGTGCCAGCAGCCAATTAGGGACTAGCGCCTACGAGCAGTACTTC
v_gene: TRBV28; abundance: many; d_gene: TRBD1; j_gene: TRBJ1-1; CDR3aa: CASSLVGTGGYDTEAFF; CDR3nt: TGTGCCAGCAGTTTAGTGGGGACAGGGGGCTATGACACTGAAGCTTTCTTT
v_gene: TRBV5-5; abundance: many; d_gene: TRBD2; j_gene: TRBJ2-5; CDR3aa: CASSLYGLAGGQETQYF; CDR3nt: TGTGCCAGCAGCTTGTACGGGCTAGCGGGAGGCCAAGAGACCCAGTACTTC
v_gene: TRBV10-3; abundance: many; d_gene: TRBD2; j_gene: TRBJ2-1; CDR3aa: CAITTSGRGVEAYNEQFF; CDR3nt: TGTGCCATCACGACTAGCGGGAGAGGAGTGGAGGCCTACAATGAGCAGTTCTTC
v_gene: TRBV29-1; abundance: many; d_gene: -; j_gene: TRBJ2-7; CDR3aa: CSVEGGRENPYEQYF; CDR3nt: TGCAGCGTTGAAGGGGGCCGGGAAAACCCCTACGAGCAGTACTTC
v_gene: TRBV12-3/TRBV12-4; abundance: many; d_gene: TRBD1; j_gene: TRBJ1-1; CDR3aa: CAAADRVNTEAFF; CDR3nt: TGTGCCGCCGCGGACAGGGTTAACACTGAAGCTTTCTTT
v_gene: TRBV12-3/TRBV12-4; abundance: few; d_gene: TRBD2; j_gene: TRBJ2-1; CDR3aa: CASSSALAGGLYEQFF; CDR3nt: TGTGCCAGCAGTAGTGCCCTAGCGGGAGGGCTGTATGAGCAGTTCTTC
v_gene: TRBV28; abundance: many; d_gene: -; j_gene: TRBJ2-7; CDR3aa: CASSLGRDYEQYF; CDR3nt: TGTGCCAGCAGCTTGGGCAGGGACTACGAGCAGTACTTC
v_gene: TRBV6-1; abundance: few; d_gene: -; j_gene: TRBJ2-1; CDR3aa: CASRAPQYGSPYNEQFF; CDR3nt: TGTGCCAGCAGAGCGCCTCAGTATGGGAGCCCCTACAATGAGCAGTTCTTC
v_gene: TRBV27; abundance: -; d_gene: -; j_gene: TRBJ2-7; CDR3aa: CAAGYSLLSYEQYF; CDR3nt: TGTGCCGCCGGCTACAGTCTACTCTCCTACGAGCAGTACTTC
v_gene: TRBV5-6; abundance: -; d_gene: -; j_gene: TRBJ2-5; CDR3aa: CASSLSRLGKLQETQYF; CDR3nt: TGTGCCAGCAGCTTGTCACGGCTGGGTAAACTCCAAGAGACCCAGTACTTC
v_gene: TRBV20-1; abundance: -; d_gene: TRBD2; j_gene: TRBJ2-5; CDR3aa: CSARGGVGLMETQYF; CDR3nt: TGCAGTGCTAGGGGGGGGGTTGGCCTTATGGAGACCCAGTACTTC
v_gene: TRBV19; abundance: -; d_gene: TRBD1; j_gene: TRBJ2-7; CDR3aa: CATQGAASDEQYF; CDR3nt: TGTGCCACCCAGGGGGCAGCTAGTGACGAGCAGTACTTC
v_gene: TRBV20-1; abundance: many; d_gene: -; j_gene: TRBJ2-1; CDR3aa: CSVIPGSRGYNEQFF; CDR3nt: TGCAGTGTTATCCCCGGGAGCAGGGGATACAATGAGCAGTTCTTC
v_gene: TRBV3-1; abundance: many; d_gene: -; j_gene: TRBJ2-2; CDR3aa: CASSPTGRYTGELFF; CDR3nt: TGTGCCAGCAGCCCGACAGGGAGGTATACCGGGGAGCTGTTTTTT
v_gene: TRBV6-1; abundance: many; d_gene: TRBD1; j_gene: TRBJ1-5; CDR3aa: CASTTGNYQPQHF; CDR3nt: TGTGCCAGCACGACAGGGAACTATCAGCCCCAGCATTTT
v_gene: TRBV29-1; abundance: -; d_gene: TRBD2; j_gene: TRBJ2-1; CDR3aa: CSETGTSVIDEQFF; CDR3nt: TGCAGCGAAACCGGGACTAGCGTAATCGATGAGCAGTTCTTC
v_gene: TRBV29-1; abundance: many; d_gene: -; j_gene: TRBJ2-3; CDR3aa: CSVTLSGTTTDTQYF; CDR3nt: TGCAGCGTTACGTTGTCCGGGACAACAACAGATACGCAGTATTTT
v_gene: TRBV12-3/TRBV12-4; abundance: many; d_gene: -; j_gene: TRBJ1-5; CDR3aa: CASSEPVRDQPQHF; CDR3nt: TGTGCCAGCAGTGAGCCAGTAAGGGATCAGCCCCAGCATTTT
v_gene: TRBV4-3; abundance: few; d_gene: TRBD1; j_gene: TRBJ2-1; CDR3aa: CASSQAGTGLNEQFF; CDR3nt: TGCGCCAGCAGCCAGGCCGGGACAGGGTTGAATGAGCAGTTCTTC